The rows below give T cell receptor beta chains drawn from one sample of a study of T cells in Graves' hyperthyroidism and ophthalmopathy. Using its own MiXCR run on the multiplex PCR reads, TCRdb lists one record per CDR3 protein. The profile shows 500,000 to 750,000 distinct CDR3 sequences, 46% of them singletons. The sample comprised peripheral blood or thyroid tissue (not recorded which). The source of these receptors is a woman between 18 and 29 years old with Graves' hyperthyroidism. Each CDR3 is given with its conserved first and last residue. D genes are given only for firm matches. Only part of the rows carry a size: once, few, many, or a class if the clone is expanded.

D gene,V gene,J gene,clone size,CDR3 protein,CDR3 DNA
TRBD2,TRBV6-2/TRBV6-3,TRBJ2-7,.,CASRGTRGYYEQYF,TGTGCCAGCAGGGGGACTAGAGGCTACTACGAGCAGTACTTC
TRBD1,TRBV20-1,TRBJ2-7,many,CSARDSGTGGYEQYF,TGCAGTGCTAGAGATAGCGGGACAGGGGGCTACGAGCAGTACTTC
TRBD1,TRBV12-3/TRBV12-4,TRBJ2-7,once,CASRVQGADTQYF,TGTGCCAGCAGGGTACAGGGGGCAGATACGCAGTACTTC
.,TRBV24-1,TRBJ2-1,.,CATSDYGTHNEQFF,TGTGCCACCAGTGACTACGGGACGCACAATGAGCAGTTCTTC
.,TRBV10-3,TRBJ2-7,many,CAIRSHRSGYEQYF,TGTGCCATCAGGTCCCATCGCTCGGGATACGAGCAGTACTTC
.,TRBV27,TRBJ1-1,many,CASSLSFARSEAFF,TGTGCCAGCAGTTTATCGTTCGCCAGGTCTGAAGCTTTCTTT
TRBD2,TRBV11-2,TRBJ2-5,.,CASRRLAGVGTQYF,TGTGCCAGCAGGCGACTAGCGGGAGTTGGGACCCAGTACTTC
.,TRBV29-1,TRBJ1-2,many,CSVPDGLGGYTF,TGCAGCGTCCCCGACGGGTTGGGCGGCTACACCTTC
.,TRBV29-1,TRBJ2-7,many,CSVEDNSWQYF,TGCAGCGTTGAAGATAATAGCTGGCAGTACTTC
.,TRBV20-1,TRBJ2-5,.,CSAGGRQETQYF,TGCAGTGCTGGGGGACGGCAAGAGACCCAGTACTTC
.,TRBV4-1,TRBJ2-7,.,CASSQGQGPEPFGEQYF,TGCGCCAGCAGCCAAGGACAAGGGCCCGAGCCTTTTGGCGAGCAGTACTTC
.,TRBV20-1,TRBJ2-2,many,CSASRDTGTGELFF,TGCAGTGCTTCTAGGGATACGGGCACCGGGGAGCTGTTTTTT
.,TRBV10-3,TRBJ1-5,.,CAISDGSSGVGPQHF,TGTGCCATCAGTGACGGGAGCTCTGGGGTGGGTCCCCAGCATTTT
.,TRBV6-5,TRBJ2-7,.,CASRGTGGRHPYEQYF,TGTGCCAGCAGGGGGACTGGGGGGCGCCATCCTTACGAGCAGTACTTC
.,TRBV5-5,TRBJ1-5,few,CASSLVARYGNQPQHF,TGTGCCAGCAGCTTGGTTGCACGTTATGGCAATCAGCCCCAGCATTTT
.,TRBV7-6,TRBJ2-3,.,CASSLSGNADTQYF,TGTGCCAGCAGCTTATCCGGGAATGCAGATACGCAGTATTTT
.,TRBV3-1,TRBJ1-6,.,CASSQGQNNPPLHF,TGTGCCAGCAGCCAAGGACAGAATAATCCACCCCTCCACTTT
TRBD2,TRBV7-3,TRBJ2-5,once,CASARLAGVAQYF,TGTGCCAGCGCAAGACTAGCGGGAGTGGCCCAGTACTTC
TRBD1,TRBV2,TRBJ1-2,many,CASRARGTAWGYGYTF,TGTGCCAGCAGAGCCAGGGGGACGGCGTGGGGCTATGGCTACACCTTC
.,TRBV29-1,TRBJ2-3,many,CSVGGHDTQYF,TGCAGCGTTGGAGGCCACGATACGCAGTATTTT
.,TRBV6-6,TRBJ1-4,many,CASSYGVRPTNEKLFF,TGTGCCAGCAGTTACGGGGTCAGACCAACTAATGAAAAACTGTTTTTT
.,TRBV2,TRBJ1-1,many,CASFAGEAFF,TGTGCCAGCTTTGCAGGAGAAGCTTTCTTT
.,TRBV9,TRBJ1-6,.,CASSDPGDSPLHF,TGTGCCAGCAGCGATCCGGGAGATTCACCCCTCCACTTT
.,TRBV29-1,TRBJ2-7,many,CSVENRAYEQYF,TGCAGCGTTGAGAACAGGGCCTACGAGCAGTACTTC
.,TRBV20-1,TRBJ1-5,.,CSGGVWDQPQHF,TGCAGTGGGGGAGTCTGGGATCAGCCCCAGCATTTT
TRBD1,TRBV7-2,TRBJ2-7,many,CASSLATGDEQYF,TGTGCCAGCAGCTTAGCGACAGGGGACGAGCAGTACTTC
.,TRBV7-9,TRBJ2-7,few,CASSFHRQDDEQYF,TGTGCCAGCAGTTTCCACCGGCAGGATGACGAGCAGTACTTC
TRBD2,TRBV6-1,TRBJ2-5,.,CASSAGTSGGQETQYF,TGTGCCAGCAGTGCCGGGACTAGCGGGGGGCAAGAGACCCAGTACTTC
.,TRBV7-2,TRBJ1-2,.,CASSLGTSGRNYGYTF,TGTGCCAGCAGCCTTGGGACATCAGGACGTAACTATGGATACACCTTC
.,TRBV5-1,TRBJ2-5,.,CASRDRGQETQYF,TGCGCCAGCAGAGATAGGGGCCAAGAGACCCAGTACTTC
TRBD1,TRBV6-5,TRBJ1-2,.,CASTPRGTASYTF,TGTGCCAGCACTCCCAGGGGGACCGCTTCCTACACCTTC
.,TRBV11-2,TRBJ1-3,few,CASSLVHRASGNTIYF,TGTGCCAGCAGCTTAGTACACAGAGCTTCTGGAAACACCATATATTTT
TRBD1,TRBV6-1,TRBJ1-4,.,CASIPTGSNEKLFF,TGTGCCAGCATTCCGACAGGGAGTAATGAAAAACTGTTTTTT
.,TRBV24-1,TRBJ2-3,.,CATSDSDLSDTQYF,TGTGCCACCAGTGATTCCGACTTATCGGATACGCAGTATTTT
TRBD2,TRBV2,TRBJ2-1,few,CASSELGAGGALNEQFF,TGTGCCAGCAGTGAGCTCGGAGCGGGAGGTGCTTTGAATGAGCAGTTCTTC
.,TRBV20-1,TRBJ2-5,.,CSARGHAGAGWDQETQYF,TGCAGTGCTAGAGGACACGCGGGGGCAGGTTGGGACCAAGAGACCCAGTACTTC
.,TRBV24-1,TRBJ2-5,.,CATSEIPPVWGRETQYF,TGTGCCACCAGTGAGATCCCCCCCGTGTGGGGGAGAGAGACCCAGTACTTC
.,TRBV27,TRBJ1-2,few,CASSDDRDGYTF,TGTGCCAGCAGCGACGACAGAGATGGCTACACCTTC
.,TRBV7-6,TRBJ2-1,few,CASSGGIEQFF,TGTGCCAGCAGCGGGGGTATTGAGCAGTTCTTC
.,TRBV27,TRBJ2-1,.,CASSFRGNNEQFF,TGTGCCAGCAGTTTTAGGGGTAACAATGAGCAGTTCTTC
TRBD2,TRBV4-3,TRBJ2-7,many,CASSQDRREWYEQYF,TGCGCCAGCAGCCAAGATCGGCGGGAGTGGTACGAGCAGTACTTC
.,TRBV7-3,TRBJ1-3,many,CASSPSGGNTIYF,TGTGCCAGCAGCCCCAGCGGGGGAAACACCATATATTTT
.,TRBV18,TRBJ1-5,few,CASSPQGNSNQPQHF,TGTGCCAGCTCACCACAGGGAAATAGCAATCAGCCCCAGCATTTT
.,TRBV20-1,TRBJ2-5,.,CSASAGMETQYF,TGCAGTGCTAGTGCGGGAATGGAGACCCAGTACTTC
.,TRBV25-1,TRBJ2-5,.,CASSMDLDGTRTQYF,TGTGCCAGCAGCATGGACTTAGACGGGACCAGGACCCAGTACTTC
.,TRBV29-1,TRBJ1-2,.,CSVLRRTIYGYTF,TGCAGCGTCCTCCGGAGGACTATCTATGGCTACACCTTC
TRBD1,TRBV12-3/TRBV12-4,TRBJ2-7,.,CASRNRGAYEQYF,TGTGCCAGCAGAAACAGGGGGGCCTACGAGCAGTACTTC
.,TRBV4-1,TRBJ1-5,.,CASSQWGLAGAYEHF,TGCGCCAGCAGCCAATGGGGACTAGCGGGAGCCTACGAGCATTTT
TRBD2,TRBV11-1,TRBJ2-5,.,CASSSLGLAGEETQYF,TGTGCCAGCAGCTCCCTGGGGCTAGCGGGCGAAGAGACCCAGTACTTC
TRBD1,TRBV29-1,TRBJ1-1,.,CSVRQGWGRRNTEAFF,TGCAGCGTTAGACAGGGTTGGGGGCGAAGGAACACTGAAGCTTTCTTT
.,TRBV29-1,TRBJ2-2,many,CSAVQTGELFF,TGCAGCGCCGTACAGACCGGGGAGCTGTTTTTT
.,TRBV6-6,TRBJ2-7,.,CAGRPRSYVSEQYF,TGTGCCGGCAGACCGAGATCCTATGTCTCCGAGCAGTACTTC
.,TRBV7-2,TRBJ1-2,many,CASSSQGVYGYTF,TGTGCCAGCAGCTCCCAAGGGGTCTATGGCTACACCTTC
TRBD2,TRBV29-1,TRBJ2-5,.,CSVVRTSGGYQETQYF,TGCAGCGTCGTGAGGACTAGCGGGGGCTACCAAGAGACCCAGTACTTC
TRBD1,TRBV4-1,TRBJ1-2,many,CASSQAHPGQDGYTF,TGCGCCAGCAGCCAAGCCCACCCCGGACAGGATGGCTACACCTTC
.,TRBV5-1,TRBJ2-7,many,CASSLDGETRYEQYF,TGCGCCAGCAGCTTGGACGGAGAGACGCGCTACGAGCAGTACTTC
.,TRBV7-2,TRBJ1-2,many,CASSLGAGGYTF,TGTGCCAGCAGTTTAGGGGCCGGTGGCTACACCTTC
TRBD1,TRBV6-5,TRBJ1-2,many,CASSYRQGSGYTF,TGTGCCAGCAGTTACCGACAGGGCTCTGGCTACACCTTC
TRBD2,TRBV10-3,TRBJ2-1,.,CAIRLAGVNNEQFF,TGTGCCATCAGACTAGCGGGTGTGAACAATGAGCAGTTCTTC
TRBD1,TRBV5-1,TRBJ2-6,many,CASSSTRDRGLGANVLTF,TGCGCCAGCAGCTCCACCAGGGACAGGGGGCTGGGGGCCAACGTCCTGACTTTC